This entry concerns a single T cell receptor beta chain. Looked up from germline, CDR1 is MNHEY and CDR2 is SMNVEV (reference sequence). V lost 4 bases and J lost 5, with 12 bases in between. The CDR3 is 13 amino acids. The assay was immunoSEQ multiplex PCR, and TCRdb's table has in-frame clones only and misses some. The table records around 120,000 clones, less than 90% of them present only once. The record originates from a study of blood T cell repertoires in COVID-19. This chain uses TRBV27 with TRBJ2-7, with a weak D call TRBD1 (5 bases). The receptor was isolated from a man in his 70s who had recovered from COVID-19. Sequencing was done on a sample of peripheral blood. The CDR3 nucleotides read TGTGCCAGCAGTTGGAGTAGGGGCCACGAGCAGTACTTC. Translating gives CASSWSRGHEQYF.